The T cell receptor (beta chain) described here comes from a study of response to subunit inactivated influenza vaccine. This CDR3 is 13 amino acids long. V lost 3 bases and J lost 2, with 7 bases in between. Germline V CDR1 and CDR2: ENHRY, SYGVKD. MiXCR, run by TCRdb on the RT-PCR reads, gives a single entry per CDR3 protein. This sample has around 750,000 distinct CDR3 sequences; around 20% occur once, and the top ten carry roughly 10%. The sequence was obtained from a man aged 50 or older who received an inactivated influenza vaccine. The chain joins TRBV10-3 to TRBJ1-1; unclear D gene. The sequencing here drew on PBMCs from blood, taken less than 6 days after vaccination. The CDR3, as DNA: TGTGCCATCAGTGATTACCCAAACACTGAAGCTTTCTTT. Translation gives CAISDYPNTEAFF.